This entry features one T cell receptor beta chain sequence. These data are taken from a study of blood T cell repertoires in COVID-19. The CDR3 is made up of 15 amino acids. V was clipped by 1 base and J by 5 bases; unmatched bases: 3. CDR1 and CDR2 (germline): MGHRA, YSYEKL. Per the original data handling: Estimation of nucleated cell counts relied on the amplification of reference gene primers. The repertoire was sequenced with immunoSEQ multiplex PCR; TCRdb's copy has only in-frame clones and lacks some. V and J calls and clone size are those listed in that table; D and trimming were worked out from the DNA. In the table there are roughly 65,000 clones, 70% to 85% of which are singletons.

The sequence was collected from a human donor in a cohort sampled during active COVID-19. The sample consisted of peripheral blood. V gene TRBV4-1 combines with J gene TRBJ1-4; the match to TRBD1 covers 8 bases. CDR3 in DNA: TGCGCCAGCAGCCAAGGGACAGGGAAGAATGAAAAACTGTTTTTT. Its protein product is CASSQGTGKNEKLFF.